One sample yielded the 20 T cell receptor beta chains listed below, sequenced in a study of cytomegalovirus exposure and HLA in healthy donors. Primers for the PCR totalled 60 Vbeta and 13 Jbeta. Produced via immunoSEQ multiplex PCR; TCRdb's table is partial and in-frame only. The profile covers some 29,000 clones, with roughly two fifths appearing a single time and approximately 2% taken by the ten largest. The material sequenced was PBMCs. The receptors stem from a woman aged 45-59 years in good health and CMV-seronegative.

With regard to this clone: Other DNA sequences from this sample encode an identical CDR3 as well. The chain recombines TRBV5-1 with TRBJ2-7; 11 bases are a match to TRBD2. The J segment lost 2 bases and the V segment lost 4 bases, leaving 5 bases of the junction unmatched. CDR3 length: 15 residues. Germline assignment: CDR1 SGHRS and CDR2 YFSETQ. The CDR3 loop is CASSTTSGGPYEQYF. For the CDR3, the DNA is TGCGCCAGCAGCACAACTAGCGGGGGCCCCTACGAGCAGTACTTC.

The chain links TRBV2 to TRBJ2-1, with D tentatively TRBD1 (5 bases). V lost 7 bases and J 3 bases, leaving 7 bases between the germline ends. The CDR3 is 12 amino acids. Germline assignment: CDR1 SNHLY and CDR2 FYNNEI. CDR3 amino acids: CASKGDYNEQFF. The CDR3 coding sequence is TGTGCCAGCAAAGGGGACTACAATGAGCAGTTCTTC. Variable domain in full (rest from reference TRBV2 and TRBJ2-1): EPEVTQTPSHQVTQMGQEVILRCVPISNHLYFYWYRQILGQKVEFLVSFYNNEISEKSEIFDDQFSVERPDGSNFTLKIRSTKLEDSAMYFCASKGDYNEQFFGPGTRLTVL.

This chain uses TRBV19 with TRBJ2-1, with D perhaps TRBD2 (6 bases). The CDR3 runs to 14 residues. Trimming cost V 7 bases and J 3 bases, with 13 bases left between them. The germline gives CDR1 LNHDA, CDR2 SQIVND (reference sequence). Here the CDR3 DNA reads TGTGCCAGTACGGGGGAGTTCTACTACAATGAGCAGTTCTTC. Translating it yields CASTGEFYYNEQFF.

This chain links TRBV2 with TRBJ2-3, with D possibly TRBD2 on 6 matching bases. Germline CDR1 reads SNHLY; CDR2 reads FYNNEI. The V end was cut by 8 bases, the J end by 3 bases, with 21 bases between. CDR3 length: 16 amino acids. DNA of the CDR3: TGTGCCAGCGACGGCTCAGGAGGGCGGTGGACAGATACGCAGTATTTT. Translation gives CASDGSGGRWTDTQYF.

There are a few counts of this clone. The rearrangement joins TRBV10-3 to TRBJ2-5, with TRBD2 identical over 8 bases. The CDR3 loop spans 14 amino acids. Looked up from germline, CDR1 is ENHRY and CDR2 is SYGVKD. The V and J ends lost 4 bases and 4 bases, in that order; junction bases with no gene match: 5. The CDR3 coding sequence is TGTGCCATCAGTGGACGACGGGAGGGAGAGACCCAGTACTTC. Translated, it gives CAISGRREGETQYF.

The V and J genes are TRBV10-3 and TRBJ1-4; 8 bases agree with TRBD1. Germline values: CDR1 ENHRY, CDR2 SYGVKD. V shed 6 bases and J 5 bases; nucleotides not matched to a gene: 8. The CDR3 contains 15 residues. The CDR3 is CAISPMDRVNEKLFF. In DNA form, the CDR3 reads TGTGCCATCAGCCCGATGGACAGGGTAAATGAAAAACTGTTTTTT.

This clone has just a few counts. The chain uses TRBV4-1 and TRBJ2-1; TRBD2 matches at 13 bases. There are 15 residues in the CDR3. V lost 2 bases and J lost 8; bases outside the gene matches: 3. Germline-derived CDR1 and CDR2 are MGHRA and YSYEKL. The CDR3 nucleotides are TGCGCCAGCAGCCAAAGGACTAGCGGGGGTGATGAGCAGTTCTTC. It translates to CASSQRTSGGDEQFF.

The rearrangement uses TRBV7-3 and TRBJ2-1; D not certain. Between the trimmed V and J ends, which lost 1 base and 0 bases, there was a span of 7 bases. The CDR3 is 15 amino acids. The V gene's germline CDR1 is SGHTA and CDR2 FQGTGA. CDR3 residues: CASSLSGSSYNEQFF. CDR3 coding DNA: TGTGCCAGCAGCTTAAGCGGCAGCTCCTACAATGAGCAGTTCTTC.

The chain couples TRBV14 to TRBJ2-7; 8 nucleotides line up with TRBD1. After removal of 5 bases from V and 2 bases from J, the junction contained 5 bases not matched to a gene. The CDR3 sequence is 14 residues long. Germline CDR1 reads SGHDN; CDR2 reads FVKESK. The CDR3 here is CASSFDRGAYEQYF. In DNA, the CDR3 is TGTGCCAGCAGCTTCGACAGGGGAGCCTACGAGCAGTACTTC.

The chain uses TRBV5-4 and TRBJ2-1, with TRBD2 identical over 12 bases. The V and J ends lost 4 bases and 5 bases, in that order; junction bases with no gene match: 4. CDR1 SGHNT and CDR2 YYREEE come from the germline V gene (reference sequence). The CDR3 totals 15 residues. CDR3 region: CASSRLAGADNEQFF. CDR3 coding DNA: TGTGCCAGCAGCCGACTAGCGGGGGCCGACAATGAGCAGTTCTTC.

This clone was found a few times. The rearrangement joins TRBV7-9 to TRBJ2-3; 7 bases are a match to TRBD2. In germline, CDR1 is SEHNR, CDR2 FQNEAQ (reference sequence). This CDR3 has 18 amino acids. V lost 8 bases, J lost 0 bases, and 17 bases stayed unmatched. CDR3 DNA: TGTGCCAGCGGCTGGTCCCGGCTCACCGGGGGGAGCACAGATACGCAGTATTTT. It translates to CASGWSRLTGGSTDTQYF.

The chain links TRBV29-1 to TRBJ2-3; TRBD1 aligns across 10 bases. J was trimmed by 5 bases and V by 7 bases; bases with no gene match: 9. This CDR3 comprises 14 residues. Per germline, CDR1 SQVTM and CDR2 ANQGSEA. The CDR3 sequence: CSAKTGGLLDTQYF. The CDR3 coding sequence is TGCAGCGCCAAGACAGGGGGCCTGTTAGATACGCAGTATTTT.

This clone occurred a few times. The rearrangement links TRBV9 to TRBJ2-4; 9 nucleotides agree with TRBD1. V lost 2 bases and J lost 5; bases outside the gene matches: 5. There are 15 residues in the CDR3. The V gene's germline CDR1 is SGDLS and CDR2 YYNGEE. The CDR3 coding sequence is TGTGCCAGCAGCGTTTCCGGGACAGGGCAAAACATTCAGTACTTC. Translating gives CASSVSGTGQNIQYF.

The CDR3 DNA reads as TGTGCCTCCCAGTTGACTAGCGTTCTCACCCAGTACTTC. Amino acid sequence: CASQLTSVLTQYF. The chain couples TRBV5-6 to TRBJ2-5; 8 bases are shared with TRBD2. The junction had 13 bases not matched to a gene; V was cut back by 10 bases and J by 8 bases. Germline V gives CDR1 SGHDT, CDR2 YYEEEE. The CDR3 runs 13 residues. Supplemented by reference TRBV5-6 and TRBJ2-5, the full variable domain reads DAGVTQSPTHLIKTRGQQVTLRCSPKSGHDTVSWYQQALGQGPQFIFQYYEEEERQRGNFPDRFSGHQFPNYSSELNVNALLLGDSALYLCASQLTSVLTQYFGPGTRLLVL.

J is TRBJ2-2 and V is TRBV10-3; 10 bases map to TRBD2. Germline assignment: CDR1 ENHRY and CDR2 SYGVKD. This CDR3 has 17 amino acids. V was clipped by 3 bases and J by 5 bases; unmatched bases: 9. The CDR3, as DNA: TGTGCCATCAGTGATGTCCTAGCGGGGGATAAGACCGGGGAGCTGTTTTTT. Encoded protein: CAISDVLAGDKTGELFF.

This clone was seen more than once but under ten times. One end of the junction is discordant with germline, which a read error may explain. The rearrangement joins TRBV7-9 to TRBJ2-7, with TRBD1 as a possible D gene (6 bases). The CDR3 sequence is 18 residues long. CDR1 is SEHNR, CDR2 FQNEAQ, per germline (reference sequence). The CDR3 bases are TGTTCCAGCAGCTTAGTAGGGGGTCGAGGATTAAGATCCTACGAGCAGTACTTC. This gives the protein CSSSLVGGRGLRSYEQYF.

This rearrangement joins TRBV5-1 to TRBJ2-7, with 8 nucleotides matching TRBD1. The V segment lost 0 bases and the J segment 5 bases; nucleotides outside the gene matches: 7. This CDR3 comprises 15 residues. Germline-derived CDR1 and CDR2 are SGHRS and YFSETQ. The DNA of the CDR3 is TGCGCCAGCAGCTTGGGGACAGGGCAAGGGGACGAGCAGTACTTC. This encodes CASSLGTGQGDEQYF.

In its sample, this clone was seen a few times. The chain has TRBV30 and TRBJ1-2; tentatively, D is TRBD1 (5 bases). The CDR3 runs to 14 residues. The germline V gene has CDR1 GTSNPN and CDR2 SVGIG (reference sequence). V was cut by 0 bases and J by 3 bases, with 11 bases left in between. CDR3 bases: TGTGCCTGGAGTGTTTGGGGGGGGGACTATGGCTACACCTTC. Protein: CAWSVWGGDYGYTF.

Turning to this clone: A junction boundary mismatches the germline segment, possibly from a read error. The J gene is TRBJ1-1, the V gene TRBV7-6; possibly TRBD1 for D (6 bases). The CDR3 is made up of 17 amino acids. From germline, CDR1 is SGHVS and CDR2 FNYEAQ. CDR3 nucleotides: TGTGTCAGCAGCTCGGGGGGGGCCAGCTCAAGGTACACTGAAGCTTTCTTT. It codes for CVSSSGGASSRYTEAFF.

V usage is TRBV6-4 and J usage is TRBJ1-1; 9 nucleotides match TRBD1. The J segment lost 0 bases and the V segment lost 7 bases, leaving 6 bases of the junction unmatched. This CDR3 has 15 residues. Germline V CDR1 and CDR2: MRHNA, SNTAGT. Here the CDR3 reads CASTQGQGVNTEAFF. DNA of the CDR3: TGTGCCAGCACACAGGGACAGGGTGTGAACACTGAAGCTTTCTTT.